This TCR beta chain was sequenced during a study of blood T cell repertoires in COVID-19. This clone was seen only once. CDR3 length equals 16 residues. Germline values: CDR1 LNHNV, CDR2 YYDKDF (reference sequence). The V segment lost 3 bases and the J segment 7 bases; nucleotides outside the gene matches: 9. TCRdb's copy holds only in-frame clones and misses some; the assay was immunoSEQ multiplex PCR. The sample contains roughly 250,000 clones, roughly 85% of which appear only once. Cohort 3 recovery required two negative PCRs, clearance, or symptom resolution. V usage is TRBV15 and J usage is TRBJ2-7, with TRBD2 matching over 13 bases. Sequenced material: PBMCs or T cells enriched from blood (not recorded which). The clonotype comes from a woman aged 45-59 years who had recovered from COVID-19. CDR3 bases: TGTGCCACCAGCAGGCTAGGGACTAGCGGGACCAGGGAGCAGTACTTC. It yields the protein CATSRLGTSGTREQYF.